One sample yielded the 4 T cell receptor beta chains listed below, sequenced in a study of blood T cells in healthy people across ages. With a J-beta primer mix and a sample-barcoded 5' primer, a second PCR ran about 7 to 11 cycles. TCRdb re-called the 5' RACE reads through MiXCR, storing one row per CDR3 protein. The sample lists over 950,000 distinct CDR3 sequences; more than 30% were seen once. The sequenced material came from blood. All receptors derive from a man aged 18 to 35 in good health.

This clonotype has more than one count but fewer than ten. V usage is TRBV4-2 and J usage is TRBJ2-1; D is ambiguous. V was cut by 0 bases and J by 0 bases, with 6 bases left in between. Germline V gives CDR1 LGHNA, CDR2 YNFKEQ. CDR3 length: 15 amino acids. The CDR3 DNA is TGTGCCAGCAGCCAAGATGAGAGCTCCTACAATGAGCAGTTCTTC. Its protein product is CASSQDESSYNEQFF.

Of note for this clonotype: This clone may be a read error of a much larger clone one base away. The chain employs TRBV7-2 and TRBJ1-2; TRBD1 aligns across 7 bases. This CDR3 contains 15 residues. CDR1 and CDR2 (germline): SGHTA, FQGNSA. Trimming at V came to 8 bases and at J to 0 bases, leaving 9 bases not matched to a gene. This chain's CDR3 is CASGLPGQANYGYTF. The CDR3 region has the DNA TGTGCCAGCGGCCTTCCCGGACAGGCTAACTATGGCTACACCTTC.

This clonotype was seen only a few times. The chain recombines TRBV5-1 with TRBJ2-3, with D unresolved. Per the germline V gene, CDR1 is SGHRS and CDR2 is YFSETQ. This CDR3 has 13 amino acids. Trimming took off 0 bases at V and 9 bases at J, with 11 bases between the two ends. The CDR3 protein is CASSLEGSGTQYF. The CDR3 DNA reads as TGCGCCAGCAGCTTGGAAGGGTCCGGAACGCAGTATTTT. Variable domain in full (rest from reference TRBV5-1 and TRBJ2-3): KAGVTQTPRYLIKTRGQQVTLSCSPISGHRSVSWYQQTPGQGLQFLFEYFSETQRNKGNFPGRFSGRQFSNSRSEMNVSTLELGDSALYLCASSLEGSGTQYFGPGTRLTVL.

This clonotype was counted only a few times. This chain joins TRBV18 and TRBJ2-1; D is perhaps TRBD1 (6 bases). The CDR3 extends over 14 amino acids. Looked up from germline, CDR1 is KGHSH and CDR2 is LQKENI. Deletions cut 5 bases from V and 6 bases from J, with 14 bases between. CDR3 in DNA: TGTGCCAGCTCATCACAGGGTTGGTTCAATGAGCAGTTCTTC. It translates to CASSSQGWFNEQFF.